This T cell receptor (beta chain) was captured by sequencing in a study of siplizumab effects on memory and regulatory T cells. TCRdb's copy holds only in-frame clones and misses some; the assay was immunoSEQ multiplex PCR. The sample includes 100,000 to 110,000 clones, 75% to 95% of them seen just once. The CDR3 consists of 15 residues. CDR1 and CDR2 (germline): LNHDA, SQIVND (reference sequence). Trimming cost V 2 bases and J 6 bases; bases outside gene matches: 5. This chain uses TRBV19 with TRBJ2-2; TRBD1 matches at 8 bases. Sequencing was performed on CD4+ T cells sorted from blood. This clonotype originated in a human donor in good health. The DNA for the CDR3 is TGTGCCAGTAGTATACCGGACAGGGTGGCCGGGGAGCTGTTTTTT. Translated: CASSIPDRVAGELFF.